Included here is one TCR beta chain sequence, with context. TCRdb keeps only in-frame clones here, not all; method: immunoSEQ multiplex PCR. The sample contains tens of thousands of clones, around 80% of which appear only once. This entry comes from a study of PD-1 blockade in classical Hodgkin lymphoma. The time point was: cycle 4 day 1 (C4D1), after 5 to 7 weeks of nivolumab. In every patient, relapse followed autologous stem cell transplantation, while exposure to brentuximab vedotin differed. The germline CDR1 and CDR2 sequences are SGHAT and FQNNGV. Trimming shortened V by 2 bases and J by 1 base, and 8 bases separated the two germline ends. The length of the CDR3 is 14 residues.

This receptor was taken from a human donor with classical Hodgkin lymphoma. The chain couples TRBV11-2 to TRBJ2-5, with no clear D. The sequences come from peripheral blood mononuclear cells (PBMCs), collected before the fourth cycle of nivolumab. CDR3 amino acids: CASSLRGPQETQYF. CDR3 DNA: TGTGCCAGCAGCTTAAGAGGCCCCCAAGAGACCCAGTACTTC.